These 5 T cell receptor beta chains originate from one sample sequenced in a study of cytotoxic CD8 clonotypes in ibrutinib-treated CLL. TCRdb keeps only in-frame clones here, not all; method: immunoSEQ multiplex PCR. The sample lists under 300,000 clones, roughly 74% seen once, with roughly 14% in the top ten. The source material was PBMCs, sampled after 24 months of ibrutinib treatment. The origin of the receptors is a human donor with chronic lymphocytic leukemia.

V usage is TRBV9 and J usage is TRBJ1-2; maybe TRBD1 (6 bases). The CDR3 consists of 16 residues. Germline V gene sequence: CDR1 SGDLS, CDR2 YYNGEE. Trimming pared 2 bases from V and 8 bases from J, leaving 22 bases between. The CDR3 DNA reads as TGTGCCAGCAGCGTGGCGGGGGGCGGCCCCGTCAGGGGCTACACCTTC. It specifies CASSVAGGGPVRGYTF.

This chain links TRBV29-1 with TRBJ2-1, with D perhaps matching TRBD1 (6 bases). Germline CDR1 and CDR2: SQVTM and ANQGSEA. Trimming took off 0 bases at V and 5 bases at J, with 17 bases between the two ends. The CDR3 length is 16 residues. The CDR3, as DNA: TGCAGCGTTGAAGATTCCCGGCGACAGGTAGACAATGAGCAGTTCTTC. It specifies CSVEDSRRQVDNEQFF.

The sample holds one count of this clone. The chain is built from TRBV28 and TRBJ2-3; 7 bases map to TRBD2. Germline V gene lookup returns CDR1 MDHEN and CDR2 SYDVKM. This CDR3 region has 16 residues. Trimming removed 6 bases from V and 2 bases from J; junction bases left unmatched: 11. Here the CDR3 DNA reads TGTGCCAGCAGCACGGCGGGAGCAAGGATCACAGATACGCAGTATTTT. Protein product: CASSTAGARITDTQYF.

CDR3 sequence (DNA): TGCAGCGTTGAAGAGGGAGGGGTTAATGAAAAACTGTTTTTT. Translation gives CSVEEGGVNEKLFF. This sequence joins TRBV29-1 and TRBJ1-4, with a weak D call TRBD1 (5 bases). Trimming left V 0 bases short and J 4 bases short, with 9 bases between. The V gene's germline CDR1 is SQVTM and CDR2 ANQGSEA. The CDR3 loop spans 14 amino acids.

The chain joins TRBV9 to TRBJ1-4, with no clear D. In germline, CDR1 is SGDLS, CDR2 YYNGEE. V was trimmed by 0 bases and J by 0 bases, leaving 3 bases between them. The CDR3 sequence is 14 residues long. The CDR3 bases are TGTGCCAGCAGCGTAGGACCAACTAATGAAAAACTGTTTTTT. Translating it yields CASSVGPTNEKLFF.